What follows are 27 T cell receptor beta chains derived from one specimen sequenced in a study of cytomegalovirus exposure and HLA in healthy donors. Amplification used 60 Vbeta primers and 13 Jbeta primers. The data were produced by immunoSEQ multiplex PCR, yet TCRdb's version contains in-frame clones alone and is incomplete. The sample yields around 90,000 clones, about four fifths seen once. Specimen: PBMCs. Receptors originate from a young man in good health and CMV-seronegative.

J is TRBJ2-5 and V is TRBV5-1; 11 positions match TRBD2. The CDR3 is made up of 19 amino acids. V dropped 4 bases and J dropped 5; count of bases not matched to a gene: 19. Germline assignment: CDR1 SGHRS and CDR2 YFSETQ. The DNA of the CDR3 is TGCGCCAGCAGCCCAAACCCCACTAGCGGGAGTCGGAGGAGGGAGACCCAGTACTTC. Amino acid sequence: CASSPNPTSGSRRRETQYF.

The rearrangement joins TRBV4-3 to TRBJ2-5; D is possibly TRBD1 (6 bases). Trimming stripped 1 base from V and 2 bases from J, with 11 bases between. The CDR3 is 15 residues long. The germline gives CDR1 LGHNA, CDR2 YSLEER. The CDR3 is CASSQARGGQETQYF. In DNA, the CDR3 is TGCGCCAGCAGCCAAGCCAGGGGCGGTCAAGAGACCCAGTACTTC.

V gene TRBV6-6 combines with J gene TRBJ2-2, with D possibly being TRBD2 (6 bases). V gave up 2 bases and J gave up 4 bases, with 11 bases separating them. This CDR3 has 15 amino acids. CDR1 is MNHNY, CDR2 SVGAGI, per germline (reference sequence). DNA of the CDR3: TGTGCCAGCAGTTACGTGGGAGGTACCACCGGGGAGCTGTTTTTT. This codes for CASSYVGGTTGELFF.

This sequence joins TRBV5-4 and TRBJ1-2, with D maybe TRBD1 (6 bases). The V gene's germline CDR1 is SGHNT and CDR2 YYREEE (reference sequence). The CDR3 extends over 14 amino acids. Trimming took 4 bases from V and 2 from J, leaving 12 bases between them. This CDR3 reads CASSAPGQNYGYTF. The CDR3 coding sequence is TGTGCCAGCAGCGCTCCGGGACAAAACTATGGCTACACCTTC.

The chain recombines TRBV7-6 with TRBJ2-7; TRBD2 matches at 8 bases. The germline V gene encodes CDR1 SGHVS and CDR2 FNYEAQ. The CDR3 totals 16 residues. V lost 5 bases and J lost 1; bases outside the gene matches: 10. The CDR3 DNA reads as TGTGCCAGCAGCCCCCGGGGGGGGAGTGGTTCCTACGAGCAGTACTTC. Protein sequence: CASSPRGGSGSYEQYF.

This clone was seen a single time. The rearrangement uses TRBV5-1 and TRBJ1-1; D is perhaps TRBD1 (6 bases). The V gene's germline CDR1 is SGHRS and CDR2 YFSETQ. V dropped 3 bases and J dropped 1 base, with 13 bases sitting between them. The CDR3 runs 15 residues. For the CDR3, the DNA is TGCGCCAGCAGCTGGCCGGGGGGCCCGAACACTGAAGCTTTCTTT. This encodes CASSWPGGPNTEAFF.

J is TRBJ2-7 and V is TRBV19, with 8 bases identical to TRBD1. V lost 5 bases to trimming and J lost 5 bases; unmatched junction nucleotides: 11. The CDR3 length is 15 residues. CDR1 LNHDA and CDR2 SQIVND come from the germline V gene (reference sequence). The CDR3 loop reads CASSLGTGPLNEQYF. The CDR3 coding sequence is TGTGCCAGTAGTTTAGGGACAGGCCCCCTCAACGAGCAGTACTTC. The full variable domain, in which reference TRBV19 and TRBJ2-7 provide the parts outside the CDR3, is DGGITQSPKYLFRKEGQNVTLSCEQNLNHDAMYWYRQDPGQGLRLIYYSQIVNDFQKGDIAEGYSVSREKKESFPLTVTSAQKNPTAFYLCASSLGTGPLNEQYFGPGTRLTVT.

The chain carries TRBV11-2 and TRBJ1-6; the D gene is possibly TRBD1 (5 bases). The CDR3 covers 17 residues. Looked up from germline, CDR1 is SGHAT and CDR2 is FQNNGV. Trimming took 1 base from V and 7 from J, leaving 17 bases between them. This chain's CDR3 is CASSLGRGDGRNSPLHF. Here the CDR3 DNA reads TGTGCCAGCAGCTTAGGCCGGGGGGATGGGCGGAATTCACCCCTCCACTTT.

The rearrangement links TRBV4-2 to TRBJ1-4; TRBD1 matches at 9 bases. Germline V CDR1 and CDR2: LGHNA, YNFKEQ. V shed 3 bases and J 8 bases; nucleotides not matched to a gene: 13. This CDR3 is 17 amino acids long. The CDR3 nucleotides are TGTGCCAGCAGCCATCATTACCGGGACAGGGTACGCGAAAAACTGTTTTTT. Protein: CASSHHYRDRVREKLFF.

The chain carries TRBV7-9 and TRBJ2-7; D perhaps matches TRBD1 (5 bases). Trimming took off 2 bases at V and 1 base at J, with 12 bases between the two ends. Germline CDR1 SEHNR, CDR2 FQNEAQ (reference sequence). This CDR3 has 15 residues. This CDR3 is CASSLPQDLSYEQYF. CDR3 in DNA: TGTGCCAGCAGCTTACCACAGGATCTATCCTACGAGCAGTACTTC. Full variable domain (remainder filled in from reference TRBV7-9 and TRBJ2-7): DTGVSQNPRHKITKRGQNVTFRCDPISEHNRLYWYRQTLGQGPEFLTYFQNEAQLEKSRLLSDRFSAERPKGSFSTLEIQRTEQGDSAMYLCASSLPQDLSYEQYFGPGTRLTVT.

This clone was seen once. The rearrangement links TRBV4-3 to TRBJ1-1; D remains ambiguous. There are 15 residues in the CDR3. From germline, CDR1 is LGHNA and CDR2 YSLEER. Trimming pared 1 base from V and 5 bases from J, leaving 14 bases between. CDR3: CASSQGRSGRTEAFF. The CDR3 DNA reads TGCGCCAGCAGCCAAGGGCGCTCGGGTAGGACTGAAGCTTTCTTT.

This chain links TRBV6-7 with TRBJ2-1; the match to TRBD2 covers 10 bases. TRBV6-7 is annotated as an ORF whose role is uncertain. V shed 5 bases and J 4 bases; nucleotides not matched to a gene: 11. The CDR3 spans 17 residues. CDR3 region: CASSDYSETSGYNEQFF. Written as DNA, the CDR3 is TGTGCCAGCAGTGACTACTCAGAGACTAGCGGGTACAATGAGCAGTTCTTC.

The chain joins TRBV6-4 to TRBJ1-1, with D possibly TRBD1 on 6 matching bases. The CDR3 is 15 amino acids. Germline CDR1 reads MRHNA; CDR2 reads SNTAGT. V dropped 6 bases and J dropped 1 base, with 15 bases sitting between them. The CDR3 spells CASRPRPGENTEAFF. Written as DNA, the CDR3 is TGTGCCAGCAGGCCGCGACCAGGGGAGAACACTGAAGCTTTCTTT.

The J gene is TRBJ1-1, the V gene TRBV5-1; D unresolved. CDR1 is SGHRS and CDR2 is YFSETQ in the germline V gene. The CDR3 covers 11 residues. V was clipped by 5 bases and J by 7 bases, with 9 bases between them. CDR3 region: CASSPGVEAFF. Here the CDR3 DNA reads TGCGCCAGCAGTCCGGGTGTTGAAGCTTTCTTT.

The chain has TRBV15 and TRBJ1-1; perhaps TRBD1 as D (5 bases). Germline CDR1 and CDR2: LNHNV and YYDKDF (reference sequence). V shed 3 bases and J shed 6 bases, with 11 bases lying between them. The CDR3 covers 13 residues. The CDR3 DNA follows: TGTGCCACCAGCAGGGGTCAGGGCGCTGAAGCTTTCTTT. It codes for CATSRGQGAEAFF.

V and J are TRBV15 and TRBJ1-4; D is unclear. V lost 0 bases, J lost 7 bases, and 12 bases lay in between. The CDR3 consists of 15 residues. Germline CDR1 is LNHNV and CDR2 is YYDKDF (reference sequence). The CDR3 DNA is TGTGCCACCAGCAGAGATACGGGGTGGGGTGAAAAACTGTTTTTT. Its translation is CATSRDTGWGEKLFF.

The genes are TRBV7-8 and TRBJ2-5; D remains unclear. Germline-derived CDR1 and CDR2 are SGHVS and FQNEAQ. This CDR3 has 14 residues. With 2 bases removed from V and 1 base from J, the gap between germline ends came to 8 bases. Here the CDR3 reads CASSLSQSQETQYF. The DNA for the CDR3 is TGTGCCAGCAGCTTATCGCAGTCCCAAGAGACCCAGTACTTC. The full variable domain, with the rest looked up from reference TRBV7-8 and TRBJ2-5, is GAGVSQSPRYKVAKRGQDVALRCDPISGHVSLFWYQQALGQGPEFLTYFQNEAQLDKSGLPSDRFFAERPEGSVSTLKIQRTQQEDSAVYLCASSLSQSQETQYFGPGTRLLVL.

This clone was picked up one time. The V call is TRBV10-2, the J call TRBJ2-3; unclear D gene. V shed 3 bases and J shed 6 bases, with 13 bases lying between them. The CDR3 is 14 residues long. The germline V gene has CDR1 WSHSY and CDR2 SAAADI. CDR3 nucleotide sequence: TGCGCCAGCAGTGACCCGGCGACTTTGGATACGCAGTATTTT. It is translated as CASSDPATLDTQYF.

The chain employs TRBV5-1 and TRBJ2-4; D might be TRBD2 (5 bases). Between the trimmed V and J ends, which lost 5 bases and 9 bases, there was a span of 15 bases. From germline, CDR1 is SGHRS and CDR2 YFSETQ. The CDR3 totals 13 residues. CDR3 loop: CASRATSGGIQYF. DNA of the CDR3: TGCGCCAGCAGAGCAACCAGCGGAGGCATTCAGTACTTC.

The chain recombines TRBV7-8 with TRBJ2-6, with D unclear. Deletions cut 5 bases from V and 0 bases from J, with 14 bases between. Looked up from germline, CDR1 is SGHVS and CDR2 is FQNEAQ. The CDR3 is 17 amino acids. The CDR3 loop is CASSHRSRLSGANVLTF. CDR3 nucleotide sequence: TGTGCCAGCAGCCATCGGTCCCGACTCTCTGGGGCCAACGTCCTGACTTTC.

The chain is built from TRBV5-4 and TRBJ2-5; 7 bases are a match to TRBD2. From germline, CDR1 is SGHNT and CDR2 YYREEE (reference sequence). The CDR3 totals 14 residues. The V gene end was trimmed by 2 bases and the J gene end by 1 base; junction bases not matched to a gene: 2. CDR3 protein: CASSFASGQETQYF. In DNA form, the CDR3 reads TGTGCCAGCAGCTTCGCTAGCGGCCAAGAGACCCAGTACTTC.

This rearrangement joins TRBV7-2 to TRBJ2-3, with TRBD1 as a possible D gene (6 bases). With 7 bases removed from V and 7 bases from J, the gap between germline ends came to 21 bases. This CDR3 comprises 15 residues. Germline V lookup: CDR1 SGHTA, CDR2 FQGNSA. The CDR3 region has the DNA TGTGCCAGCACCCGAGGGGGAGCCCCAACCCATACGCAGTATTTT. Translating gives CASTRGGAPTHTQYF.

V gene TRBV2 combines with J gene TRBJ1-5; 9 bases align to TRBD1. The CDR3 is 14 amino acids. Germline V lookup: CDR1 SNHLY, CDR2 FYNNEI. V was pared by 6 bases and J by 4 bases, with 4 bases of the junction left unmatched. The CDR3 sequence is CASSPGTGNQPQHF. For the CDR3, the DNA is TGTGCCAGCAGCCCCGGGACAGGGAATCAGCCCCAGCATTTT.

This sequence joins TRBV19 and TRBJ1-1; D possibly corresponds to TRBD1 (5 bases). The CDR3 sequence is 15 residues long. CDR1 is LNHDA and CDR2 is SQIVND in the germline V gene (reference sequence). The V and J ends lost 2 bases and 5 bases respectively, with 15 bases between them. CDR3 region: CASSISIGGRTEAFF. The CDR3 DNA reads as TGTGCCAGTAGTATAAGCATCGGGGGAAGGACTGAAGCTTTCTTT.

This clone turned up a few times. The rearrangement links TRBV7-2 to TRBJ1-5; D is ambiguous. V was shortened by 4 bases and J by 2 bases, with 12 bases between the two germline ends. The CDR3 runs to 15 residues. Germline V CDR1 and CDR2: SGHTA, FQGNSA. The CDR3 DNA follows: TGTGCCAGCAGCTCCGGAGGGAACGGCAATCAGCCCCAGCATTTT. Residues: CASSSGGNGNQPQHF.

V gene TRBV7-9 combines with J gene TRBJ2-7; D gene uncertain. V lost 1 base and J 0 bases, leaving 7 bases between the germline ends. The germline CDR1 and CDR2 sequences are SEHNR and FQNEAQ (reference sequence). The CDR3 covers 14 residues. CDR3 DNA: TGTGCCAGCAGCTTAGGGCAGTCCTCCTACGAGCAGTACTTC. It translates to CASSLGQSSYEQYF.

The sample holds a few counts of this clone. The chain links TRBV5-1 to TRBJ2-1; TRBD1 is a possible D gene (5 bases). The germline V and J ends were trimmed by 0 bases and 9 bases, with 10 bases remaining between them. Looked up from germline, CDR1 is SGHRS and CDR2 is YFSETQ. This CDR3 contains 13 residues. CDR3 amino acids: CASSLGQRGEQFF. CDR3 in DNA: TGCGCCAGCAGCTTGGGACAGAGAGGTGAGCAGTTCTTC.